Presented here are 7 T cell receptor beta chains from one specimen sequenced in a study of T-cell reconstitution after alpha-beta-depleted transplantation in children. The authors prepared the TCRbeta library with unique molecular identifiers. In TCRdb, the PCR reads were re-called with MiXCR into one record per CDR3 protein. The data hold a few hundred thousand distinct CDR3 sequences, with under 15% observed a single time. The sample consisted of PBMCs, mostly from graft donor cells, taken 360 days after TCRalphabeta/CD19-depleted stem cell transplant. The receptors here all came from a male patient aged 10 to 17 who had a stem cell transplant for acute myeloid leukemia, so the T cells may come from the graft donor.

The V gene is TRBV29-1, the J gene TRBJ2-5, with D possibly being TRBD2 (6 bases). Trimming left V 0 bases short and J 4 bases short, with 12 bases between. The CDR3 runs to 14 residues. The germline gives CDR1 SQVTM, CDR2 ANQGSEA. CDR3 nucleotides: TGCAGCGTTGAAGATCGAAGGGAGGTAGAGACCCAGTACTTC. Amino acids: CSVEDRREVETQYF.

The chain employs TRBV5-6 and TRBJ2-7; TRBD2 is a possible D gene (6 bases). The CDR3 spans 14 residues. Germline values: CDR1 SGHDT, CDR2 YYEEEE. V gave up 0 bases and J gave up 6 bases, with 13 bases separating them. This CDR3 is CASSLARMEGEQYF. CDR3 coding DNA: TGTGCCAGCAGCTTGGCCCGGATGGAGGGCGAGCAGTACTTC. Full variable domain (outside the CDR3, taken from reference TRBV5-6 and TRBJ2-7): DAGVTQSPTHLIKTRGQQVTLRCSPKSGHDTVSWYQQALGQGPQFIFQYYEEEERQRGNFPDRFSGHQFPNYSSELNVNALLLGDSALYLCASSLARMEGEQYFGPGTRLTVT.

This clonotype showed up just a few times. This rearrangement joins TRBV24-1 to TRBJ2-1; 10 bases align to TRBD1. The CDR3 contains 15 residues. CDR1 KGHDR and CDR2 SFDVKD come from the germline V gene. V lost 3 bases and J lost 6; bases outside the gene matches: 4. CDR3 sequence reads: CATSDMDRGVNEQFF. The DNA of the CDR3 is TGTGCCACCAGTGATATGGACAGGGGGGTCAATGAGCAGTTCTTC.

The V call is TRBV10-3, the J call TRBJ1-2; D is unresolved. Per the germline V gene, CDR1 is ENHRY and CDR2 is SYGVKD. Trimming took 10 bases from V and 4 from J, leaving 10 bases between them. CDR3 length: 11 amino acids. CDR3 protein: CATSVLYGYTF. In nucleotides, the CDR3 is TGTGCCACCTCAGTACTCTATGGCTACACCTTC.

A few counts support this clonotype. The V and J genes are TRBV4-1 and TRBJ2-1; 10 nucleotides match TRBD2. The CDR3 is 20 residues long. V was pared by 1 base and J by 1 base, with 13 bases of the junction left unmatched. Germline-derived CDR1 and CDR2 are MGHRA and YSYEKL. DNA for the CDR3: TGCGCCAGCAGCCAAGCAGGAGTGGGAGCGGGGGGGCCATCCTACAATGAGCAGTTCTTC. It translates to CASSQAGVGAGGPSYNEQFF.

This clonotype was found a few times. The chain recombines TRBV10-3 with TRBJ2-7; TRBD1 might be the D (6 bases). Trimming took 3 bases from V and 1 from J, leaving 22 bases between them. CDR3 size: 18 residues. CDR1 and CDR2 (germline): ENHRY, SYGVKD. CDR3 region: CAISETWQGSLYSYEQYF. The CDR3 bases are TGTGCCATCAGTGAAACATGGCAGGGGTCCCTTTATTCCTACGAGCAGTACTTC.

This chain joins TRBV28 and TRBJ1-4; 10 positions agree with TRBD1. Germline V gene lookup returns CDR1 MDHEN and CDR2 SYDVKM. V dropped 7 bases and J dropped 3; count of bases not matched to a gene: 5. The CDR3 consists of 15 residues. The CDR3 sequence is CASNEDRGANEKLFF. For the CDR3, the DNA is TGTGCCAGCAACGAGGACAGGGGGGCTAATGAAAAACTGTTTTTT.